The rows below give T cell receptor beta chains drawn from one sample of a study of T cells in Graves' hyperthyroidism and ophthalmopathy. TCRdb called the multiplex PCR reads again in MiXCR, with one record for every CDR3 protein. The sample yields 600,000 to 700,000 distinct CDR3 sequences, roughly 15% seen once. Sequenced: blood. Receptors were obtained from a woman in her thirties or forties with Graves' ophthalmopathy. The CDR3 runs from the conserved cysteine through the conserved F or W. A D gene is named only where the DNA matches it firmly.

D | J | V | CDR3
NA | TRBJ2-5 | TRBV6-1 | CASKPLLADQETQYF
NA | TRBJ2-7 | TRBV28 | CASSFGRGPYEQYF
TRBD1 | TRBJ2-7 | TRBV5-1 | CASSLAGQGAPFFSYEQYF
NA | TRBJ2-4 | TRBV2 | CASSYRVDIQYF
TRBD1 | TRBJ1-2 | TRBV24-1 | CATSDRGPVGGYTF
NA | TRBJ1-2 | TRBV19 | CASSTSTRGYTF
NA | TRBJ2-7 | TRBV6-1 | CASSLDSRTTDEQYF
TRBD1 | TRBJ2-7 | TRBV6-5 | CASSYTQGAYEQYF
NA | TRBJ1-2 | TRBV6-2/TRBV6-3 | CASSYPAKADGYTF
NA | TRBJ1-6 | TRBV11-2 | CASSPDPASGNSPLHF
NA | TRBJ1-2 | TRBV28 | CASSLRGRADYGYTF
NA | TRBJ2-7 | TRBV20-1 | CSAFTGLGYEQYF
TRBD1 | TRBJ1-2 | TRBV12-3/TRBV12-4 | CASSPGDSGYTF
NA | TRBJ2-7 | TRBV3-1 | CASSHSPITYSYEQYF
TRBD2 | TRBJ2-7 | TRBV20-1 | CSADQSAGGTYEQYF
NA | TRBJ1-2 | TRBV20-1 | CSASPPGAYGYTF
NA | TRBJ2-7 | TRBV28 | CASKAGIPYEQYF
NA | TRBJ2-7 | TRBV20-1 | CSGGISYEQYF
NA | TRBJ1-2 | TRBV20-1 | CSANDRSYGYTF
TRBD1 | TRBJ2-7 | TRBV28 | CASSFFIDRAMRNEQYF
NA | TRBJ2-7 | TRBV28 | CASSSIYTTYEQYF
TRBD1 | TRBJ1-5 | TRBV12-5 | CASGGGTGTSNQPQHF